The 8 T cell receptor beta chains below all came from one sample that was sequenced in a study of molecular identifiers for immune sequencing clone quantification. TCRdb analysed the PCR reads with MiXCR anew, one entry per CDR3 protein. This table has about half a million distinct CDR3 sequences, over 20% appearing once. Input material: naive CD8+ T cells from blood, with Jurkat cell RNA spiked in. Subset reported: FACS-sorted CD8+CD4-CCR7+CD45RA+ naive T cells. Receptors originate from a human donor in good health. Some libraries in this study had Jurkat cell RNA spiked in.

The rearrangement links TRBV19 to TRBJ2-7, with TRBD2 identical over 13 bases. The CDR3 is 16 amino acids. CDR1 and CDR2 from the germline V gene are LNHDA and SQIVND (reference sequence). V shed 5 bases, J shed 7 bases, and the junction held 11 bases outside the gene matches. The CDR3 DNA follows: TGTGCCAGTAGTGGGGGAACCGGACTAGCGGGAGTGGAGCAGTACTTC. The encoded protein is CASSGGTGLAGVEQYF.

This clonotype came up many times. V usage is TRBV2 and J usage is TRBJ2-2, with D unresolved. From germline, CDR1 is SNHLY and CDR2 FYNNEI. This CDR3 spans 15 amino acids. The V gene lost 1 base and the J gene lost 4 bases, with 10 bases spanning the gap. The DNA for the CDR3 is TGTGCCAGCAGTGAAGAGATCCATGGCACCGGGGAGCTGTTTTTT. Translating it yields CASSEEIHGTGELFF. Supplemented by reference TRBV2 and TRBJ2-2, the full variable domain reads EPEVTQTPSHQVTQMGQEVILRCVPISNHLYFYWYRQILGQKVEFLVSFYNNEISEKSEIFDDQFSVERPDGSNFTLKIRSTKLEDSAMYFCASSEEIHGTGELFFGEGSRLTVL.

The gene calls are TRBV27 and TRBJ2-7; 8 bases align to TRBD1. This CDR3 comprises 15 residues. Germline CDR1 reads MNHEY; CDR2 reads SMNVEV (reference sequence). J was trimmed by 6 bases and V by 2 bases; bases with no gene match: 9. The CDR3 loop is CASSLQGAILREQYF. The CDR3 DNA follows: TGTGCCAGCAGTTTACAGGGGGCCATTCTCCGCGAGCAGTACTTC.

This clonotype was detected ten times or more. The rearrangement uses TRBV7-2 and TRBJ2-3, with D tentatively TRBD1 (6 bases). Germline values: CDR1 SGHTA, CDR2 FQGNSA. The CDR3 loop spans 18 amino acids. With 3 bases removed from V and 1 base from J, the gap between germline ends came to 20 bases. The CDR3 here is CASSLDLTGNVGTDTQYF. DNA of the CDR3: TGTGCCAGCAGCTTGGACCTTACAGGGAACGTCGGCACAGATACGCAGTATTTT.

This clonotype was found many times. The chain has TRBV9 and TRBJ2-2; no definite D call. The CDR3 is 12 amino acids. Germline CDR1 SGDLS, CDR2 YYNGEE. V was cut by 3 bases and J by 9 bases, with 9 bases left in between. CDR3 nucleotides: TGTGCCAGCAGCGGAGAGAACCGGGAGCTGTTTTTT. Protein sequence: CASSGENRELFF.

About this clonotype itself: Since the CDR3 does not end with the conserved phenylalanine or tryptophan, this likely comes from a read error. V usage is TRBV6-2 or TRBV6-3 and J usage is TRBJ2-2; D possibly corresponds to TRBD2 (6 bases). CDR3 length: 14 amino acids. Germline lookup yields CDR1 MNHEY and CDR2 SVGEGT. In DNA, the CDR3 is TGTGCCAGCACCCCCTTGTTGCCCCCCGGGGGGCTGTTTCTT. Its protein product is CASTPLLPPGGLFL.

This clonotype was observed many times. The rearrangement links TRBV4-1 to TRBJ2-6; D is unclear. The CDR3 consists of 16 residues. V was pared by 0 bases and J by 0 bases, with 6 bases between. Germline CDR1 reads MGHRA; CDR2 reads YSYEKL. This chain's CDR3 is CASSQDHTSGANVLTF. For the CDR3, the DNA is TGCGCCAGCAGCCAAGACCACACCTCTGGGGCCAACGTCCTGACTTTC.

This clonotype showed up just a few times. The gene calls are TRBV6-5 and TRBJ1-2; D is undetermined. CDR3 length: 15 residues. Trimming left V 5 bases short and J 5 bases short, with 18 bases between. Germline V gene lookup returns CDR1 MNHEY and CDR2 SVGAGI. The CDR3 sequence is CASSPAGEGEYGYTF. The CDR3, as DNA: TGTGCCAGCAGTCCGGCGGGAGAGGGCGAATATGGCTACACCTTC.